The rows below give T cell receptor beta chains drawn from one sample of a study of T-cell reconstitution after alpha-beta-depleted transplantation in children. TCRdb fed the PCR reads into MiXCR, producing one record per CDR3 protein. The profile covers around 670,000 distinct CDR3 sequences, with under 15% appearing a single time and around 0.76% taken by the ten largest. Specimen: PBMCs, collected before TCRalphabeta/CD19-depleted stem cell transplant. The receptors shown here come from a girl aged 2 to 10 with congenital amegakaryocytic thrombocytopenia, due to receive a stem cell transplant. Each CDR3 is given with its conserved first and last residue. The D gene is left open where the match is weak. The listing skips clone size in some rows; elsewhere it reads once, few, many or a size class.

clone_size d_call j_call v_call cdr3_nt cdr3_aa
few TRBD1 TRBJ2-2 TRBV12-3/TRBV12-4 TGTGCCATCAGACAGGGGAACACCGGGGAGCTGTTTTTT CAIRQGNTGELFF
. . TRBJ1-5 TRBV28 TGTGCCAGCAGTTTTCGTTTCTGGGGCAATCAGCCCCAGCATTTT CASSFRFWGNQPQHF
. . TRBJ1-1 TRBV5-1 TGCGCCAGCCGCCCGACAGTGAACACTGAAGCTTTCTTT CASRPTVNTEAFF
many . TRBJ1-5 TRBV15 TGTGCCACCAGCAGAGATATTCTCGGCATCTCATCCCATCAGCCCCAGCATTTT CATSRDILGISSHQPQHF
. . TRBJ2-2 TRBV5-1 TGCGCCAGCAGCCTTCGGGACGGCGGGGAGCTGTTTTTT CASSLRDGGELFF
few . TRBJ1-3 TRBV5-1 TGCGCCAGCAGCTTGGTGGGAGATGCCGGAAACACCATATATTTT CASSLVGDAGNTIYF
many . TRBJ2-7 TRBV3-1 TGTGCCAGCAGCCAACAACCCTACGAGCAGTACTTC CASSQQPYEQYF
few . TRBJ1-1 TRBV15 TGTGCCACCAGCAGAGGGCTAGACGGGGTGGCTGAAGCTTTCTTT CATSRGLDGVAEAFF
few . TRBJ1-6 TRBV5-4 TGTGCCAGCAGCCCCGGAAACTCCAGGGTAGATAATTCACCCCTCCACTTT CASSPGNSRVDNSPLHF
many . TRBJ2-5 TRBV20-1 TGCAGTGCTAGAGATGTCGGACTGTCCCGGGAGACCCAGTACTTC CSARDVGLSRETQYF
once . TRBJ2-7 TRBV5-1 TGCGCCAGCAGCTTGGGTTGGCGGTCCTACGAGCAGTACTTC CASSLGWRSYEQYF
many . TRBJ2-2 TRBV5-5 TGTGCCAGCAGCTTGGACAGCCAGAACACCGGGGAGCTGTTTTTT CASSLDSQNTGELFF
. TRBD1 TRBJ2-5 TRBV20-1 TGCAGCGCCCAGGGGGCTCTAGAGACCCAGTACTTC CSAQGALETQYF
many TRBD2 TRBJ2-1 TRBV6-5 TGTGCCAGCAGTTACTCGACACTAGCGGAGCAGTTCTTC CASSYSTLAEQFF
few . TRBJ2-1 TRBV20-1 TGCAGTGCTGAAGGAGAGGGGCGGGGCCCCGAGCAGTTCTTC CSAEGEGRGPEQFF
. . TRBJ1-2 TRBV30 TGTGCCTGGAGTGTACGGGTAGGAGTTTATGGCTACACCTTC CAWSVRVGVYGYTF
. . TRBJ2-3 TRBV5-1 TGCGCCAGCAGCTTGGGCCGAAACAGGGCAGATACGCAGTATTTT CASSLGRNRADTQYF
many TRBD1 TRBJ2-2 TRBV7-6 TGCGCCAGCAGCTCAAGGACAGGGAACACCGGGGAGCTGTTTTTT CASSSRTGNTGELFF
many TRBD1 TRBJ2-2 TRBV12-3/TRBV12-4 TGTGCCAGCACCGGGACAGGGGCAACCGGGGAGCTGTTTTTT CASTGTGATGELFF
. . TRBJ2-7 TRBV27 TGTGCCAGCAGTGTAACTAGCAGAACCTACGAGCAGTACTTC CASSVTSRTYEQYF
. TRBD2 TRBJ2-4 TRBV12-3/TRBV12-4 TGTGCCAGCAGGTTAGCGGGAGGAGCCAAAAACATTCAGTACTTC CASRLAGGAKNIQYF
few . TRBJ2-7 TRBV7-2 TGTGCCAGCAGCTTAGGTTCCAGCTCGGGCTCCTACGAGCAGTACTTC CASSLGSSSGSYEQYF
few . TRBJ2-7 TRBV29-1 TGCAGCGTTGAATCGACGGAAAAGGCCGTCGAGCAGTACTTC CSVESTEKAVEQYF
. TRBD1 TRBJ2-2 TRBV5-5 TGTGCCAGCAGACCAACGGACAGGGCGGTTGTCGGGGAGCTGTTTTTT CASRPTDRAVVGELFF
many TRBD2 TRBJ2-7 TRBV20-1 TGCAGTGCTAGGCAAGATACTAGCGGGAGAAACGAGCAGTACTTC CSARQDTSGRNEQYF
. TRBD1 TRBJ1-1 TRBV2 TGTGCCAGCAAAGCCCACCAGGGGGCCGGGACTGAAGCTTTCTTT CASKAHQGAGTEAFF
few . TRBJ2-1 TRBV2 TGTGCCAGCAGGGAAGAGGTGGTTGCGAAGAGCTCCTACAATGAGCAGTTCTTC CASREEVVAKSSYNEQFF
. . TRBJ1-1 TRBV29-1 TGCAGCGTTTCCTCGTGGGGGGTAGCTGATTACAGGGTAAACACTGAAGCTTTCTTT CSVSSWGVADYRVNTEAFF
many . TRBJ2-2 TRBV7-2 TGTGCCAGCAGCTCGACGCCGTCCGGGGAGCTGTTTTTT CASSSTPSGELFF
few . TRBJ2-7 TRBV12-3/TRBV12-4 TGTGCCAGCAAACGAGGCCCATTGTCCTACGAGCAGTACTTC CASKRGPLSYEQYF
. . TRBJ1-5 TRBV12-3/TRBV12-4 TGTGCCAGCAGTTTAAAGGTCCCAGGGAGGAATCAGCCCCAGCATTTT CASSLKVPGRNQPQHF
few TRBD2 TRBJ2-7 TRBV20-1 TGCAGTGCTAGATTTCAAGCGGGAGAGGGGACGGACTACGAGCAGTACTTC CSARFQAGEGTDYEQYF
many TRBD1 TRBJ2-3 TRBV12-3/TRBV12-4 TGTGCCAGCACCACCGCGGGACAGGGGATAGATACGCAGTATTTT CASTTAGQGIDTQYF
. . TRBJ2-1 TRBV5-1 TGCGCCAGCAGCTTGGAGTTCAGGGGGGACGATGCGCAGTTCTTC CASSLEFRGDDAQFF
many TRBD1 TRBJ1-5 TRBV7-2 TGTGCCAGCAGCTTGGGGGACAGTAGGCATTTT CASSLGDSRHF
. . TRBJ1-5 TRBV20-1 TGCAGTGCTGAGAGGGGCTCCAATCAGCCCCAGCATTTT CSAERGSNQPQHF
. TRBD2 TRBJ2-3 TRBV5-1 TGCGCCAGCAGCTCCCGGGGACTAGCGAGAACGGGACACCTAAGCACAGATACGCAGTATTTT CASSSRGLARTGHLSTDTQYF
few TRBD1 TRBJ1-6 TRBV5-1 TGCGCCAGCAGCTTGGACCGACAGGGGAGTGGATATAATTCACCCCTCCACTTT CASSLDRQGSGYNSPLHF
few . TRBJ2-1 TRBV12-3/TRBV12-4 TGTGCCAGCAGTTCCGCGCCGCCCCACAATGAGCAGTTCTTC CASSSAPPHNEQFF
. . TRBJ2-3 TRBV15 TGTGCCACCAGCAGAGACAGGGCTAGCACAGATACGCAGTATTTT CATSRDRASTDTQYF